These 26 T cell receptor beta chains came from one sample sequenced in a study of CD4 and CD8 cells across lung adenocarcinoma regions. TCRdb redid the calling of the PCR reads with MiXCR, one entry per CDR3 protein. This table holds about 7,700 distinct CDR3 sequences, 40% to 45% found once. Sequencing was done on a sample of CD4+ T cells from the margin of a lung tumor. Receptor source: a male donor with lung adenocarcinoma. The CD4 and CD8 labels of this study may be unreliable.

This clonotype was seen a handful of times. This chain links TRBV6-1 with TRBJ2-1; 7 bases map to TRBD2. Germline CDR1 is MNHNS and CDR2 is SASEGT. Trimming at V came to 7 bases and at J to 2 bases, leaving 8 bases not matched to a gene. The CDR3 runs to 15 residues. CDR3 sequence (DNA): TGTGCCAGCACGACTAGCCAACGGACCTACAATGAGCAGTTCTTC. This sequence encodes CASTTSQRTYNEQFF.

The chain links TRBV6-1 to TRBJ2-3, with 9 bases fitting TRBD1. Trimming cost V 7 bases and J 9 bases; bases outside gene matches: 14. The CDR3 extends over 15 amino acids. The germline V gene has CDR1 MNHNS and CDR2 SASEGT. The CDR3, as DNA: TGTGCCAGCACAAGTGACAGGGGGGGTACAGGGACGCAGTATTTT. Translation: CASTSDRGGTGTQYF.

This clonotype is large by share. The chain has TRBV6-1 and TRBJ2-3; D is uncertain. Trimming pared 8 bases from V and 4 bases from J, leaving 13 bases between. In germline, CDR1 is MNHNS, CDR2 SASEGT. The CDR3 runs 13 residues. CDR3 amino acids: CASQIAVPDTQYF. For the CDR3, the DNA is TGTGCCAGCCAAATAGCTGTCCCAGATACGCAGTATTTT.

This clonotype was recorded at least ten times. Because the CDR3 is missing its conserved closing phenylalanine or tryptophan, this is likely a read error. This chain uses TRBV27 with TRBJ2-1, with TRBD1 identical over 8 bases. The ends lost 3 bases at V and 8 bases at J; junction bases unmatched: 21. The CDR3 totals 19 residues. Germline V lookup: CDR1 MNHEY, CDR2 SMNVEV (reference sequence). CDR3 amino acids: CASSFLSRDRFEDRDEQFL. For the CDR3, the DNA is TGTGCCAGCAGTTTCCTGTCCCGGGACAGGTTCGAGGATAGGGATGAGCAGTTCTTA.

This clonotype was picked up many times. The chain is built from TRBV7-4 and TRBJ2-3; a possible D gene is TRBD1 (5 bases). Germline V gene data show CDR1 as SGHVT and CDR2 as SQSDAQ. Deletions cut 4 bases from V and 2 bases from J, with 10 bases between. The CDR3 runs 14 residues. CDR3 bases: TGTGCCAGCAGCTCGACAGAACCCACAGATACGCAGTATTTT. As protein: CASSSTEPTDTQYF.

The chain links TRBV11-2 to TRBJ2-3, with 8 bases lining up with TRBD2. Germline CDR1 and CDR2: SGHAT and FQNNGV. Trimming removed 5 bases from V and 0 bases from J; junction bases left unmatched: 13. This CDR3 has 18 residues. In DNA, the CDR3 is TGTGCCAGCAGCCCTAGGGGCGGGGGGATTGGTAGCACAGATACGCAGTATTTT. Protein: CASSPRGGGIGSTDTQYF.

In regard to this clonotype: One junction end does not reproduce the germline sequence, and a read error may be involved. This chain connects TRBV6-1 to TRBJ2-3; D gene uncertain. Germline V gene data show CDR1 as MNHNS and CDR2 as SASEGT. The CDR3 length is 14 residues. CDR3 in DNA: TGTGCCAGCCTCCTCAGGCCTAACACAGATACCCAGTATTTT. Protein: CASLLRPNTDTQYF.

The rearrangement joins TRBV27 to TRBJ2-3; TRBD2 is a possible D gene (6 bases). CDR1 is MNHEY, CDR2 SMNVEV, per germline (reference sequence). V was cut by 6 bases and J by 9 bases, with 28 bases left in between. This CDR3 has 17 amino acids. Here the CDR3 reads CASRSVGGARDQETQYF. In DNA form, the CDR3 reads TGTGCCAGCAGATCCGTAGGAGGGGCGCGGGACCAAGAGACGCAGTATTTT.

Remarks on this clonotype: An end of the junction differs from the germline gene, which may be a read error. The CDR3 DNA reads TGTGCCAGGGGAGCTGGGGGCTCTAGCAAAGATACCCAGTATTTT. It yields the protein CARGAGGSSKDTQYF. This sequence joins TRBV6-1 and TRBJ2-3, with D possibly TRBD1 on 6 matching bases. The CDR3 totals 15 residues. Germline-derived CDR1 and CDR2 are MNHNS and SASEGT.

The chain couples TRBV27 to TRBJ1-5; D perhaps matches TRBD1 (5 bases). The CDR3 contains 15 residues. Germline values: CDR1 MNHEY, CDR2 SMNVEV (reference sequence). The germline V and J ends were trimmed by 4 bases and 4 bases, with 14 bases remaining between them. This CDR3 is CASSSRGSCNQPQHF. The CDR3 nucleotides read TGTGCCAGCAGTTCAAGGGGATCATGTAATCAGCCCCAGCATTTT.

This rearrangement joins TRBV6-1 to TRBJ2-2, with D uncertain. The CDR3 runs 15 residues. V lost 5 bases and J lost 12, with 22 bases in between. Germline V gene data show CDR1 as MNHNS and CDR2 as SASEGT. The CDR3 loop is CASSPKDRNTEKLFF. The CDR3 bases are TGTGCCAGCAGTCCCAAGGATAGAAACACCGAGAAGCTGTTTTTT.

This chain joins TRBV11-3 and TRBJ2-3, with unresolved D. The CDR3 sequence is 12 residues long. The germline gives CDR1 SGHNT, CDR2 YENEEA. Trimming stripped 5 bases from V and 6 bases from J, with 9 bases between. DNA for the CDR3: TGTGCCAGCAGCATAGGGCTCGATACGCAGTATTTT. Translating gives CASSIGLDTQYF. Full variable domain (rest looked up from reference TRBV11-3 and TRBJ2-3): EAGVVQSPRYKIIEKKQPVAFWCNPISGHNTLYWYLQNLGQGPELLIRYENEEAVDDSQLPKDRFSAERLKGVDSTLKIQPAELGDSAVYLCASSIGLDTQYFGPGTRLTVL.

Turning to this clonotype: One end of the junction is discordant with germline, which a read error may explain. The gene calls are TRBV6-1 and TRBJ2-3, with 7 nucleotides matching TRBD1. The CDR3 has 16 amino acids. Germline lookup yields CDR1 MNHNS and CDR2 SASEGT. The DNA of the CDR3 is TGTGCCAGCAGTGAAAGGGGGCTGAGGGCCAAAGACATGCAGTATTTC. Translation: CASSERGLRAKDMQYF.

This chain joins TRBV6-1 and TRBJ2-3; TRBD2 matches 7 bases. Germline trimming cut 7 bases from V and 2 bases from J; bases unmatched to any gene: 6. Looked up from germline, CDR1 is MNHNS and CDR2 is SASEGT. The CDR3 length is 14 residues. The CDR3, as DNA: TGTGCCAGCACTCCGGGAGGACCCACAGATACGCAGTATTTT. The encoded protein is CASTPGGPTDTQYF.

The chain has TRBV12-3 or TRBV12-4 and TRBJ2-3; maybe TRBD1 (6 bases). The CDR3 sequence is 14 residues long. Trimming stripped 5 bases from V and 2 bases from J, with 11 bases between. The CDR3 DNA follows: TGTGCCAGCAGTCCGGACAGAGTCACAGATACGCAGTATTTT. It specifies CASSPDRVTDTQYF.

This clonotype was seen more than once but under ten times. The rearrangement joins TRBV27 to TRBJ2-1; 7 nucleotides agree with TRBD2. The CDR3 extends over 13 amino acids. V shed 10 bases and J 9 bases; nucleotides not matched to a gene: 12. Germline CDR1 MNHEY, CDR2 SMNVEV (reference sequence). CDR3 nucleotide sequence: TGTGCCACACTCGGGGAGGGCCGTAGTGAGCAGTTCTTC. As protein: CATLGEGRSEQFF.

This rearrangement joins TRBV5-1 to TRBJ2-5; 9 bases align to TRBD1. The CDR3 extends over 15 amino acids. Germline V lookup: CDR1 SGHRS, CDR2 YFSETQ. J was trimmed by 2 bases and V by 2 bases; bases with no gene match: 4. CDR3 in amino acids: CASSFGDRGQETQYF. CDR3 nucleotides: TGCGCCAGCAGCTTTGGTGACAGGGGGCAAGAGACCCAGTACTTC.

Only a few counts were recorded for this clonotype. V and J are TRBV12-3 or TRBV12-4 and TRBJ1-2; 7 nucleotides align to TRBD1. Trimming at V came to 6 bases and at J to 4 bases, leaving 11 bases not matched to a gene. This CDR3 is built from 15 residues. Written as DNA, the CDR3 is TGTGCCAGCAGAAGAGGACAGGACGGTCTCTATGGCTACACCTTC. It translates to CASRRGQDGLYGYTF.

The chain combines TRBV27 with TRBJ2-7; 9 bases map to TRBD1. CDR3 length: 14 amino acids. Germline V gene lookup returns CDR1 MNHEY and CDR2 SMNVEV (reference sequence). V lost 4 bases, J lost 4 bases, and 5 bases stayed unmatched. CDR3 nucleotides: TGTGCCAGCAGTTACACAGGGGGCAGGTACGAGCAGTACTTC. The encoded protein is CASSYTGGRYEQYF.

The gene calls are TRBV27 and TRBJ2-1; 13 bases line up with TRBD2. Trimming cost V 6 bases and J 7 bases; bases outside gene matches: 3. Germline assignment: CDR1 MNHEY and CDR2 SMNVEV (reference sequence). The CDR3 runs 14 residues. The chain's CDR3 is CASSGLAGANEQFF. CDR3 nucleotides: TGTGCCAGCAGCGGACTAGCGGGGGCAAATGAGCAGTTCTTC.

This clonotype occurred many times. CDR3 DNA sequence: TGTGCCAGCAGTTTATCAGGACGGTACAATGAGCAGTACTTC. It encodes CASSLSGRYNEQYF. The V call is TRBV27, the J call TRBJ2-1; D is unresolved. The assigned J gene may be wrong: the sequence end matches TRBJ2-7 better. The CDR3 runs 14 residues. Germline CDR1 and CDR2: MNHEY and SMNVEV (reference sequence).

This sequence joins TRBV10-3 and TRBJ2-3; 9 bases map to TRBD2. The DNA end is a closer match to TRBJ2-7, so the J assignment may be wrong. The CDR3 spans 15 residues. Germline values: CDR1 ENHRY, CDR2 SYGVKD. CDR3 DNA sequence: TGTGGCGGGGGGGCTGGGGGATCTGGCACAGATACGCAGTACTTC. Translating it yields CGGGAGGSGTDTQYF.

This chain uses TRBV6-5 with TRBJ1-5; possibly TRBD1 for D (5 bases). Germline V gene sequence: CDR1 MNHEY, CDR2 SVGAGI. The length of the CDR3 is 17 residues. V lost 3 bases and J 1 base, leaving 16 bases between the germline ends. As DNA, the CDR3 is TGTGCCAGCAGTTATGGTCTGGGACGGGGGAGCAATCAGCCCCAGCATTTT. This translates into CASSYGLGRGSNQPQHF.

The gene calls are TRBV7-8 and TRBJ1-1; D remains unclear. The CDR3 length is 15 residues. The V and J ends lost 4 bases and 1 base respectively, with 13 bases between them. CDR1 and CDR2 from the germline V gene are SGHVS and FQNEAQ. CDR3 in amino acids: CASSYLWEGNTEAFF. The CDR3 region has the DNA TGTGCCAGCAGCTACCTATGGGAGGGGAACACTGAAGCTTTCTTT.

This clonotype has only a few counts. The chain uses TRBV10-3 and TRBJ1-1; D is perhaps TRBD1 (5 bases). The germline CDR1 and CDR2 sequences are ENHRY and SYGVKD. The V and J ends lost 2 bases and 4 bases respectively, with 5 bases between them. The CDR3 is made up of 12 amino acids. CDR3 in amino acids: CAISETGTEAFF. The CDR3 DNA follows: TGTGCCATCAGTGAGACAGGCACTGAAGCTTTCTTT.

The sample holds many counts of this clonotype. The rearrangement uses TRBV6-1 and TRBJ2-3, with 7 bases matching TRBD2. Germline-derived CDR1 and CDR2 are MNHNS and SASEGT. The CDR3 extends over 15 amino acids. Germline trimming cut 6 bases from V and 0 bases from J; bases unmatched to any gene: 6. The CDR3 nucleotides read TGTGCCAGCAGCCTACCGGGACTAAGCACAGATACGCAGTATTTT. Amino acid sequence: CASSLPGLSTDTQYF.